This entry describes one TCR beta chain. This clone turned up a few times. The clone's antigen remains unknown. One base away there is no much larger clone; base qualities are not given. The sample comes from a study of control samples from healthy donors and cancer patients (TCRdb year 2020). Libraries were constructed by the immunoSEQ multiplex PCR assay. TCRdb carries this immuneACCESS record with in-frame sequences only. Its versions omit some clonotypes, under half of them owing to an unresolved V gene in the studies checked, with the rest unexplained. Across this sample there are under 80,000 clones, with about 95% seen only once. The leading ten clones occupy 2.8% of the sample. The germline V gene specifies MNHEY as CDR1 and SVGAGI as CDR2. The CDR3 covers 14 residues, taking in both the cysteine and the phenylalanine. The read is trimmed to its CDR3 DNA, 42 bases read in frame from base 1. Cut back by 0 bases and 7 bases, the V and J ends lie 7 bases apart.

The chain uses TRBV6-5 and TRBJ1-6, with no reliable assignment of the D segment. The receptor was isolated from a woman in her twenties or thirties in good health. Material for sequencing was blood. The nucleotide sequence reads TGTGCCAGCAGTTACTCGGGCTCCAATTCACCCCTCCACTTT. Its translation is CASSYSGSNSPLHF.